This T cell receptor (beta chain) was identified in a study of OX40 agonist ivuxolimab in advanced cancers. Study as a whole: Three patients responded partially, comprising one with hepatocellular carcinoma and two with cutaneous melanoma.

Notes on this clone: Its matching antigen is unknown.

The ends were cut back, 0 bases at V and 2 bases at J, with 14 bases in the middle. The germline V gene has CDR1 SEHNR and CDR2 FQNEAQ (reference sequence). CDR3 length equals 17 residues. Measured with immunoSEQ multiplex PCR; TCRdb has only the in-frame clones, and not every one. The data contain 65,000 to 95,000 clones, more than 70% of them seen just once; the ten biggest clones take up approximately 7%. General observations from the study: Patients who responded partially at 0.1-3.0 mg/kg showed clonal expansion ranking among the lowest. In general, CD8+ T cells held more expanded clones than CD4+ did, on average.

The V gene is TRBV7-9, the J gene TRBJ1-3; unclear D gene. The sample in question was CD4+ or CD8+ T cells sorted from blood, obtained in a trial of the OX40 agonist ivuxolimab. The clonotype was recovered from an adult with an advanced solid tumor such as melanoma, head and neck, liver or kidney cancer. The CDR3 here is CASSLALLVIAGNTIYF. Written as DNA, the CDR3 is TGTGCCAGCAGCTTAGCCCTGTTGGTGATCGCTGGAAACACCATATATTTT.